There are a few counts of the clone carrying this T cell receptor beta chain. Its cognate antigen is unknown. This specimen belongs to a study of beta chain features in type 1 diabetes. Study-wide findings and caveats: Cells carrying high TCR expression could end up over-represented when cDNA is sequenced. PCR may have favored shorter templates equally in patients and controls.

In total, each donor contributed a single heparinised blood draw that averaged roughly 100 mL. Isolated RNA was reverse transcribed in full, so expressed TCRB transcripts were sequenced. Here immunoSEQ multiplex PCR was the method, and the copy in TCRdb shows in-frame clones only, minus some. The data show tens of thousands of clones, under 65% seen once. The CDR3 contains 13 residues. Germline V CDR1 and CDR2: MNHEY, SMNVEV (reference sequence). Material: Tregs from blood. The sequence was obtained from a young woman in good health. The chain employs TRBV27 and TRBJ2-5; D is ambiguous. The J call may be faulty, since TRBJ2-7 better matches the DNA end. The CDR3 DNA sequence: TGTGCCAGCAGTCGTCGTCCAACCTACGAGCAGTACTTC. It codes for CASSRRPTYEQYF.